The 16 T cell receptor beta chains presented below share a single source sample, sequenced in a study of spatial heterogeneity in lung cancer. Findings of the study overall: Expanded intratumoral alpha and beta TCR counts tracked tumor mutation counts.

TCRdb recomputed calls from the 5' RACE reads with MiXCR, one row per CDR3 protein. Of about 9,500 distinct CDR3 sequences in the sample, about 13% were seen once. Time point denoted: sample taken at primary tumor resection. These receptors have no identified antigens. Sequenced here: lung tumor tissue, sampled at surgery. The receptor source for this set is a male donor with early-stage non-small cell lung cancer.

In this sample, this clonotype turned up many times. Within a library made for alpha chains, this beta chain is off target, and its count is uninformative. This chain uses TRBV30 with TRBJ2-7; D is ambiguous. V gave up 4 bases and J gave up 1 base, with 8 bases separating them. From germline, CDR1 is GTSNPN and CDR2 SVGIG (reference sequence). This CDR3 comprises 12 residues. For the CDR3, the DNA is TGTGCCTGGACGGACGGTTCCTACGAGCAGTACTTC. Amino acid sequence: CAWTDGSYEQYF.

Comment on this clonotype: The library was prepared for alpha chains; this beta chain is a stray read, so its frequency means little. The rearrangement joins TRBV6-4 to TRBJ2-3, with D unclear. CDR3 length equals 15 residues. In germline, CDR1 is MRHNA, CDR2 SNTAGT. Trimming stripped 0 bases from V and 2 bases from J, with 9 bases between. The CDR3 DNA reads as TGTGCCAGCAGTGACTCTGCAGAGAACACAGATACGCAGTATTTT. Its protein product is CASSDSAENTDTQYF.

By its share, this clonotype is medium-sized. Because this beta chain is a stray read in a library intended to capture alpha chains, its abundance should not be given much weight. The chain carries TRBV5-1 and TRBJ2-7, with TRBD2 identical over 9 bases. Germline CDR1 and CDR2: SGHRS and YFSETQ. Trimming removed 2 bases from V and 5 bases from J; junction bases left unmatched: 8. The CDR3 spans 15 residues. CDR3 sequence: CASSFTSGLSHEQYF. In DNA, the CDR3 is TGCGCCAGCAGCTTCACTAGCGGGTTGAGCCACGAGCAGTACTTC. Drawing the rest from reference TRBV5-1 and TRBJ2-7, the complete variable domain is KAGVTQTPRYLIKTRGQQVTLSCSPISGHRSVSWYQQTPGQGLQFLFEYFSETQRNKGNFPGRFSGRQFSNSRSEMNVSTLELGDSALYLCASSFTSGLSHEQYFGPGTRLTVT.

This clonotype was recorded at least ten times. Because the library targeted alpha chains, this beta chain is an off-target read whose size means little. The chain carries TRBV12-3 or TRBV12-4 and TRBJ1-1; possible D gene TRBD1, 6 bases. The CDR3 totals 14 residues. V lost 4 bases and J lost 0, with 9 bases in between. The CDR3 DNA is TGTGCCAGCAGTTATAGACAGGTGAACACTGAAGCTTTCTTT. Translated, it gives CASSYRQVNTEAFF.

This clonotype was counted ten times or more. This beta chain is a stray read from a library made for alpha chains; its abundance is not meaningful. The CDR3 loop is CASSQGLADEQYF. In DNA, the CDR3 is TGCGCCAGCAGCCAAGGACTAGCGGACGAGCAGTACTTC. The chain carries TRBV4-1 and TRBJ2-7; 9 bases map to TRBD2. The CDR3 is 13 residues long. The J segment lost 5 bases and the V segment lost 1 base, leaving 0 bases of the junction unmatched. From germline, CDR1 is MGHRA and CDR2 YSYEKL.

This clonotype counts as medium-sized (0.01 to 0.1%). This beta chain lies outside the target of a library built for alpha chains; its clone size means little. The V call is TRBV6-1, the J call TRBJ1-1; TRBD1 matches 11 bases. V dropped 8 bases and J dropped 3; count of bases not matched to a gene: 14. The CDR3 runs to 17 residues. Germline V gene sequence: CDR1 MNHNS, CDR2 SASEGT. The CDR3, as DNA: TGTGCCAGCTGCGAAGGGACAGGGGGATTCCGGGACACTGAAGCTTTCTTT. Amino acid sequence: CASCEGTGGFRDTEAFF.

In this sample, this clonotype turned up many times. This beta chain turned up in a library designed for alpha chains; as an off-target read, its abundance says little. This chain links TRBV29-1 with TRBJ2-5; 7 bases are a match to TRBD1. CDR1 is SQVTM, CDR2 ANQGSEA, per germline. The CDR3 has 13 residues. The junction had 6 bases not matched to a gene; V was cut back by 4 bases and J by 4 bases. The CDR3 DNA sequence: TGCAGCGTTGGAGAAGGGGGCGGAGAGACCCAGTACTTC. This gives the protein CSVGEGGGETQYF.

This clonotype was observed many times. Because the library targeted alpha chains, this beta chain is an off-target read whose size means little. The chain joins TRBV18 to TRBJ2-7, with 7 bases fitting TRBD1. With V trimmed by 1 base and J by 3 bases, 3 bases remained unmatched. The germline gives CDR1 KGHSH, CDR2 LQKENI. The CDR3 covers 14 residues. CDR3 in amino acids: CASSPRSGGYEQYF. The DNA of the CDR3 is TGTGCCAGCTCACCACGTTCAGGGGGCTACGAGCAGTACTTC.

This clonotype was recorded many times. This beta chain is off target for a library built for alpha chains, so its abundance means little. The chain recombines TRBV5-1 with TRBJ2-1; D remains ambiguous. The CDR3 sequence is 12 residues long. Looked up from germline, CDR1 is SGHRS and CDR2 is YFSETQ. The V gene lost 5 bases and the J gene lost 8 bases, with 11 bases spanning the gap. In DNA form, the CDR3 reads TGCGCCAGCAGGTTCGATTTGGATGAGCAGTTCTTC. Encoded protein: CASRFDLDEQFF.

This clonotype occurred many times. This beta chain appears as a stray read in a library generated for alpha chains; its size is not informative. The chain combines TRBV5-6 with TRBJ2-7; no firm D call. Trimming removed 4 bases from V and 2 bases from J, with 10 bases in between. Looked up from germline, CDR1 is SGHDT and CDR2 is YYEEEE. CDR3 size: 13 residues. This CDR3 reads CASSLERTYEQYF. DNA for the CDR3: TGTGCCAGCAGCCTGGAGAGGACCTACGAGCAGTACTTC.

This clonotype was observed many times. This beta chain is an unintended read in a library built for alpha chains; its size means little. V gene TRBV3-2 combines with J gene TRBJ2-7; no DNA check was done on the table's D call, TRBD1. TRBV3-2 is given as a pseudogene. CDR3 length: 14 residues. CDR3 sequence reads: CASDGQERYAGQYF. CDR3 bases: TGTGCCAGCGACGGACAGGAGAGATACGCGGGGCAGTACTTC.

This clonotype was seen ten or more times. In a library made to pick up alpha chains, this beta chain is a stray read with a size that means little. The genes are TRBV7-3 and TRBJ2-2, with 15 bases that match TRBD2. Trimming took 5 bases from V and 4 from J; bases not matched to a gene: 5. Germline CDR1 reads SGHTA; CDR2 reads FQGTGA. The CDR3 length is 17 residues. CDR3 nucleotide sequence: TGTGCCAGCAGCCGGGGACTAGCGGGAGGAGGCACCGGGGAGCTGTTTTTT. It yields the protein CASSRGLAGGGTGELFF.

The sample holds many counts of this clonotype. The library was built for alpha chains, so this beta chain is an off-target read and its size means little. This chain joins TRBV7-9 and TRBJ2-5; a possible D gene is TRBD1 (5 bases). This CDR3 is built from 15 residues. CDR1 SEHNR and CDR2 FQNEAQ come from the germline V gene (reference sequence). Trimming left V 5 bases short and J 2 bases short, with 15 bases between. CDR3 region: CASSQSGSTQETQYF. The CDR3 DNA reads TGTGCCAGCAGCCAGTCAGGGTCCACTCAAGAGACCCAGTACTTC.

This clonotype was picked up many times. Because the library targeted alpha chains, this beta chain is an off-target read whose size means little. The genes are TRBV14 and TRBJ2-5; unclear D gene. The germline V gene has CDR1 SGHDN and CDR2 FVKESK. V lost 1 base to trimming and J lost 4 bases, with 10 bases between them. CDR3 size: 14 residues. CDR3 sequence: CASSQVPWGETQYF. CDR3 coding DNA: TGTGCCAGCAGCCAAGTACCTTGGGGAGAGACCCAGTACTTC.

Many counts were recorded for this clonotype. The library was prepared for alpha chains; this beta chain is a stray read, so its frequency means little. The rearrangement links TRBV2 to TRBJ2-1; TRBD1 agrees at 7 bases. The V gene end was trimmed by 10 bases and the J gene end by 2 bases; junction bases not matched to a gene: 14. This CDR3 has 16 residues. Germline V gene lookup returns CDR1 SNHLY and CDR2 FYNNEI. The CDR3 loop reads CAIARVAGGTYNEQFF. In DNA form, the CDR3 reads TGTGCCATAGCAAGGGTCGCAGGGGGAACCTACAATGAGCAGTTCTTC.

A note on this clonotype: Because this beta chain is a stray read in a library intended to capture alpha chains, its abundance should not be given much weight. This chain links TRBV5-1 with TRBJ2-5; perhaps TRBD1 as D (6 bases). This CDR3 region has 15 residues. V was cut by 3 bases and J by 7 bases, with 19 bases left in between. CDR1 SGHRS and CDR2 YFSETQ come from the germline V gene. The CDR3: CASSSSGRSRGTQYF. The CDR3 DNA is TGCGCCAGCAGCTCATCTGGACGTTCCAGGGGGACCCAGTACTTC.